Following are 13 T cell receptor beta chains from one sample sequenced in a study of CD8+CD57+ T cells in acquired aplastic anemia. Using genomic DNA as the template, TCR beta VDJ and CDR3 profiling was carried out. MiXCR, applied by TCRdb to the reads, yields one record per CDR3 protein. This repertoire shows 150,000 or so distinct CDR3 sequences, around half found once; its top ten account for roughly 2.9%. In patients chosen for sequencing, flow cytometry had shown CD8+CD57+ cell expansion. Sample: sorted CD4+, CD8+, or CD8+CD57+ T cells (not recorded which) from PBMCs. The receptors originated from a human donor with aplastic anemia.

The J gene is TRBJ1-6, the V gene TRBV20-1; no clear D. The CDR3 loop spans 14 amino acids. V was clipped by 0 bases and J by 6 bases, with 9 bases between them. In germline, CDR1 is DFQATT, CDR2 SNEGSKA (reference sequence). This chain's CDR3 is CSARDGGSNSPLHF. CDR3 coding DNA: TGCAGTGCTAGAGATGGTGGGAGTAATTCACCCCTCCACTTT.

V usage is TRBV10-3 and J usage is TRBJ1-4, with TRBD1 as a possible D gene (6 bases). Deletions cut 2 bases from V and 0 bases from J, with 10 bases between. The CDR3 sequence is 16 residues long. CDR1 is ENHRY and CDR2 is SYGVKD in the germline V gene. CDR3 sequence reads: CAISERTVATNEKLFF. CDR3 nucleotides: TGTGCCATCAGTGAGAGGACAGTTGCAACTAATGAAAAACTGTTTTTT.

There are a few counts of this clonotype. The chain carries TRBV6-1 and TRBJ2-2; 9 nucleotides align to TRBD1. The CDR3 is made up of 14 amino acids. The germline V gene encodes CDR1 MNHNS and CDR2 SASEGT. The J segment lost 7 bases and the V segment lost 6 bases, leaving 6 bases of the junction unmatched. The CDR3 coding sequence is TGTGCCAGCAGGCCGGGACAGGGTAACGGGGAGCTGTTTTTT. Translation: CASRPGQGNGELFF.

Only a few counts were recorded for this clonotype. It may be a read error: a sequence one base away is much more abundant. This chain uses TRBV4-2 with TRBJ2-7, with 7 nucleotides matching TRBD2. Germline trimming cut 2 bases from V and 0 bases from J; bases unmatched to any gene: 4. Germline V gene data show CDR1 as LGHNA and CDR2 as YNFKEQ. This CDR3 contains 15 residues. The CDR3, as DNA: TGTGCCAGCAGCCAACGGTCTAGCGGCTCCTACGAGCAGTACGTC. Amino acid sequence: CASSQRSSGSYEQYV.

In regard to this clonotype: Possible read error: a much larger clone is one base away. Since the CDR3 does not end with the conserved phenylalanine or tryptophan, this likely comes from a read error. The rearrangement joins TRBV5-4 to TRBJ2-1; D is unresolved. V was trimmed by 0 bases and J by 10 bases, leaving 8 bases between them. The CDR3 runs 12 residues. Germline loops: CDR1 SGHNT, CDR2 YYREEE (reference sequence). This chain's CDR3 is CASSLAKGEQFL. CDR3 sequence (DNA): TGTGCCAGCAGCTTGGCGAAAGGGGAGCAGTTCCTC.

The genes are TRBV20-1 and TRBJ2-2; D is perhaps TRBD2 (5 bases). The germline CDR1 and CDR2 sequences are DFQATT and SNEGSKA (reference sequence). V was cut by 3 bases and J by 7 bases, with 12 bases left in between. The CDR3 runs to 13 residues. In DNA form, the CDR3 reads TGCAGTGCTAGCCTCCTAGCTTTCGGGGAGCTGTTTTTT. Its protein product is CSASLLAFGELFF.

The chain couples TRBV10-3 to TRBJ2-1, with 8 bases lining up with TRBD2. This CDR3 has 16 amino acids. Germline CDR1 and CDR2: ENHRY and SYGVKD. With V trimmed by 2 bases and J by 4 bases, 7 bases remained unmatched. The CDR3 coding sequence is TGTGCCATCAGTGAGAGACTAGCGAGTATATACAATGAGCAGTTCTTC. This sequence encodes CAISERLASIYNEQFF.

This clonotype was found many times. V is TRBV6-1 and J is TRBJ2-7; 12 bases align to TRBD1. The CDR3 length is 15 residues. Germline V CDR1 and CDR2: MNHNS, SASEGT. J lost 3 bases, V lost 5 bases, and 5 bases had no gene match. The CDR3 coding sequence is TGTGCCAGCAGTAGACGGGACAGGGGGCTCTACGAGCAGTACGTC. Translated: CASSRRDRGLYEQYV.

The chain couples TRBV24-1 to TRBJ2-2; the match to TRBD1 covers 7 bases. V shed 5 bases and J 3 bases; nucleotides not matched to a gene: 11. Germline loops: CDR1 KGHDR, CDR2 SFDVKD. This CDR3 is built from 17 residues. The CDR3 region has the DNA TGTGCCACCAGTGGGCCGCAGGGGGTACTCGACACCGGGGAGCTGTTTTTT. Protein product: CATSGPQGVLDTGELFF.

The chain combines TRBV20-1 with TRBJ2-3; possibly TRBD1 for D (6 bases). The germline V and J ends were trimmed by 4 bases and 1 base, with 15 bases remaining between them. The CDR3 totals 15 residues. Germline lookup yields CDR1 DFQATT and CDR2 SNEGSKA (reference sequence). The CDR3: CSATPLQGRTDTQYF. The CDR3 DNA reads TGCAGTGCTACGCCTTTACAGGGACGCACAGATACGCAGTATTTT.

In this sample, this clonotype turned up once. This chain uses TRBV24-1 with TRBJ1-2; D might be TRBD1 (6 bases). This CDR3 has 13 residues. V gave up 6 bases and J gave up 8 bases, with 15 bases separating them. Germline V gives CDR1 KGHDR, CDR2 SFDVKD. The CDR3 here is CATSLSEGGGYTF. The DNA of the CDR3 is TGTGCCACCAGTTTATCGGAGGGGGGAGGCTACACCTTC.

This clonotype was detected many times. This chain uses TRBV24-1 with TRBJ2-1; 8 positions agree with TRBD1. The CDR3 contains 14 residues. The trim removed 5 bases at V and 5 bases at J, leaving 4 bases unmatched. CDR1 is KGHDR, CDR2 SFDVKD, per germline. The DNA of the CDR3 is TGTGCCACCAGTGCAACAGGGGGTAACAATGAGCAGTTCTTC. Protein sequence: CATSATGGNNEQFF.

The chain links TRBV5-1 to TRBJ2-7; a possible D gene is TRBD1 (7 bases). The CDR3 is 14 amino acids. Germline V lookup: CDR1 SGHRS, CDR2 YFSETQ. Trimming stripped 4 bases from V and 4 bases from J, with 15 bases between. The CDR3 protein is CASSQQGGRYEQYF. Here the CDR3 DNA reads TGCGCCAGCAGCCAGCAGGGGGGCCGGTACGAGCAGTACTTC.